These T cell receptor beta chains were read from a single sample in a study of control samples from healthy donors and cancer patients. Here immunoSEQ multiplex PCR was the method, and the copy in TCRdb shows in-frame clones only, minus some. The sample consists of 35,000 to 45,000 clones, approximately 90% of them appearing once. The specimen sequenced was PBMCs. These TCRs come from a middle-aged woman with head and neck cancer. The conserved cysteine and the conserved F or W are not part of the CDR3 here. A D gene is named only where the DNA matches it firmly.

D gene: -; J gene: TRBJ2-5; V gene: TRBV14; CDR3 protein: ASSQDGGYQETQY
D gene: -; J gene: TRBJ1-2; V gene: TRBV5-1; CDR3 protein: ASSADSGYT
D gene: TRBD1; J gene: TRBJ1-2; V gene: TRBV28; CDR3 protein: ASRGQGIYGYT
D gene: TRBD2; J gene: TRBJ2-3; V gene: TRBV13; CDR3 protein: ASSPGTSGNTDTQY
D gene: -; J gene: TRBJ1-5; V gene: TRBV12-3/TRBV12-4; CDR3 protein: ATGGGSNQPQH
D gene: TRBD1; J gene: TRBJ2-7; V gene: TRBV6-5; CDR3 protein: ASRDRGYEQY
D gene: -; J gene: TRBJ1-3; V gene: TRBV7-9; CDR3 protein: ASDRSPGNTIY
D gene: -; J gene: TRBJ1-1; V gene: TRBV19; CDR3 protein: ASGRGNTEAF
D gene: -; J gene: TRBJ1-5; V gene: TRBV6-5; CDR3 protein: ASTQNRDSNQPQH
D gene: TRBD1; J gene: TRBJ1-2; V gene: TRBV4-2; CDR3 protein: ASSLDRAHGYT
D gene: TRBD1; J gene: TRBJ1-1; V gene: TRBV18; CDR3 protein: ASSPGTGQTEAF
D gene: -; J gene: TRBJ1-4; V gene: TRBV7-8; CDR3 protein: ASSIRRSATNEKLF
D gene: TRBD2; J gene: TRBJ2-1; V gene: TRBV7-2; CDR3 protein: ASSISSGDYNEQF
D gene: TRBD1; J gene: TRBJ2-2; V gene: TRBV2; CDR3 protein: ASSEARDRGWYTGELF
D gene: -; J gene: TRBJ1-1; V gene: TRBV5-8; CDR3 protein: ASSFIRSDPLGTEAF
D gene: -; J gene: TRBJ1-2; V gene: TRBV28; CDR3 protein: ASSGFFYGYT
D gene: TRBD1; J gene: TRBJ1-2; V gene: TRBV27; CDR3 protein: ASSLSMGQGGYT
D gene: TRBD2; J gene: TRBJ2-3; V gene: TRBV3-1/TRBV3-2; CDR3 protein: ASSQGELAGTDTQY
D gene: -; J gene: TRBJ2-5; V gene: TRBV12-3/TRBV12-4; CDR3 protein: ASSIQETQY
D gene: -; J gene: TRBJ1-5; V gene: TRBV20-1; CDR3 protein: SASLAFNQPQH
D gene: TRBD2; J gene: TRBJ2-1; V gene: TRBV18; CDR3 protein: ASSPSSGNYNEQF
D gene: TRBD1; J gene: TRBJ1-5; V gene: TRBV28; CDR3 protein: ASSLTGGRPQH